The clone carrying this T cell receptor (beta chain) showed up just a few times. Its antigen is unidentified. This specimen comes from a study of T cell repertoires in cytomegalovirus infection. TCRdb redid the calling of the reads with MiXCR, one entry per CDR3 protein. This sample has about 400,000 distinct CDR3 sequences, with roughly 18% found just once. Points from the study as a whole: The ex vivo response was dominated by HLA-C-restricted CMV-specific TCR beta clonotypes.

The sequenced sample was PBMCs. This TCR was recovered from a human donor in good health (CMV status not recorded). Some clones in this sample may be carry-over from other donors' samples.

CDR3: CASSTRGTSGRYEQYF. CDR3 sequence (DNA): TGTGCCAGCAGTACCCGTGGGACTAGCGGGCGCTACGAGCAGTACTTC. The chain recombines TRBV12-3 or TRBV12-4 with TRBJ2-7; 12 bases map to TRBD2. J gave up 3 bases and V 5 bases, and 8 bases lay outside the gene matches. This CDR3 is 16 amino acids long.